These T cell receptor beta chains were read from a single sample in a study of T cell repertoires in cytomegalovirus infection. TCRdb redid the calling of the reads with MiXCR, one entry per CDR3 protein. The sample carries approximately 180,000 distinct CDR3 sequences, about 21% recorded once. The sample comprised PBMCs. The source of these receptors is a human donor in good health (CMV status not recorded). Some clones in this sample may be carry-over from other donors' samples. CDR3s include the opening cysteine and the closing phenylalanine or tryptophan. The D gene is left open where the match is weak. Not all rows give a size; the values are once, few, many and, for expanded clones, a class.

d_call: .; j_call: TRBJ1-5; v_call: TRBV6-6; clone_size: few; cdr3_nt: TGTGCCAGCCTGGGGTCCGGGGGACTACATCAGCCCCAGCATTTT; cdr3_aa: CASLGSGGLHQPQHF
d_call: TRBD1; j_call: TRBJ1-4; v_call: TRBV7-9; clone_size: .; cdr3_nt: TGTGCCAGCAGCTCTGGACAGGGAAGTGAAAAACTGTTTTTT; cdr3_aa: CASSSGQGSEKLFF
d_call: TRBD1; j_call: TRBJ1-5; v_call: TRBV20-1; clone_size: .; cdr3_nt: TGCAGTGCTGCCCAGGGACAGGGAAGGGTTGGTCAGCCCCAGCATTTT; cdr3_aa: CSAAQGQGRVGQPQHF
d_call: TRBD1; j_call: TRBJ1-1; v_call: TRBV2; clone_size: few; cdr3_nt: TGTGCCAGCAGTGAATCCAGGGGGGATTTCTTT; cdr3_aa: CASSESRGDFF
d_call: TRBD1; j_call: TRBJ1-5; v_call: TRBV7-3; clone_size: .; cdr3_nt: TGTGCCGGCAGCTCACAGGGGATAAGGAAGCCCCAGCATTTT; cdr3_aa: CAGSSQGIRKPQHF
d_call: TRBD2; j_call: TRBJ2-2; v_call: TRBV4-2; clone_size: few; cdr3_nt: TGTGCCAGCAGCCGACTAGCGGGAGTTTTCCCCGGGGAGCTGTTTTTT; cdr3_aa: CASSRLAGVFPGELFF
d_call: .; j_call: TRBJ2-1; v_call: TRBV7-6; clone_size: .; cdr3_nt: TGTGCCAGCAGCTCCCGGGACGTGGGAGAGCAGTTCTTC; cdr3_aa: CASSSRDVGEQFF
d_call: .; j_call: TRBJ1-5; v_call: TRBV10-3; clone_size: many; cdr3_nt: TGTGCCATCAGTGAGTTTAGCGGTGGTCAGCCCCAGCATTTT; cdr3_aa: CAISEFSGGQPQHF
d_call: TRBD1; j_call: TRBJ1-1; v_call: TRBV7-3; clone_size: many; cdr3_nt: TGTGCCAGCAGCTTAACGGCAGGGGGGCACACTGAAGCTTTCTTT; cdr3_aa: CASSLTAGGHTEAFF
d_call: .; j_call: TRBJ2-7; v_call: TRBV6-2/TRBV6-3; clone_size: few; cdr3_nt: TGTGCCAGCAGTTACTCGATAGGAGGAAGCTCCTACGAGCAGTACTTC; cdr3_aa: CASSYSIGGSSYEQYF
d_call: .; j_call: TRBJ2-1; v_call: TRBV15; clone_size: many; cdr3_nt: TGTGCCACCAGCAGACCGGACAAGTCCTACAATGAGCAGTTCTTC; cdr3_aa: CATSRPDKSYNEQFF
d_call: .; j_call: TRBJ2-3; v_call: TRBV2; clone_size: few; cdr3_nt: TGTGCCAGCAGTGTAATCACAGATACGCAGTATTTT; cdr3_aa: CASSVITDTQYF
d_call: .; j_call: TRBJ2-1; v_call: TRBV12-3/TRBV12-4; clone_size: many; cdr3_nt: TGTGCCAGCAGTCGGGACCTCGGGTACAATGAGCAGTTCTTC; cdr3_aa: CASSRDLGYNEQFF
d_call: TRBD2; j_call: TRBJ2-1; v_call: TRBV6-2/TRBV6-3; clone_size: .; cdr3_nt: TGTGCCAGCAGCGAGAGCGGGAGGACAGGCAATGAGCAGTTCTTC; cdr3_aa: CASSESGRTGNEQFF
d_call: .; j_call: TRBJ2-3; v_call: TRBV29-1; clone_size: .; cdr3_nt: TGCAGCGTTGGAAATCGGCTAGCAACTAGCACAGATACGCAGTATTTT; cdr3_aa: CSVGNRLATSTDTQYF
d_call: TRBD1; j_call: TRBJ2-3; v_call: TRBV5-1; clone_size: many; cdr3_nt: TGCGCCAGCAGCCCCGGGACGATTAAATCAGGGGGTACGCAGTATTTT; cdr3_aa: CASSPGTIKSGGTQYF
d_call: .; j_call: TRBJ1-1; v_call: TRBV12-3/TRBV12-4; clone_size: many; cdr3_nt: TGTGCCAGCACTACAGTAAGGGCCGAGACTGAAGCTTTCTTT; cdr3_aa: CASTTVRAETEAFF
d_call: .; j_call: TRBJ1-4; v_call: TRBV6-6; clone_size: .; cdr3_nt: TGTGCCAGCAGTTACTCCTTTAATGAAAAACTGTTTTTT; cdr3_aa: CASSYSFNEKLFF
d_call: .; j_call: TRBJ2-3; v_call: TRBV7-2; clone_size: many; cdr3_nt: TGTGCCAGCAGGAAAGCCGACTCGGAATTGCAGTATTTT; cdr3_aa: CASRKADSELQYF
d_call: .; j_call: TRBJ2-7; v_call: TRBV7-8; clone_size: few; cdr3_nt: TGTGCCAGCGGACGAGGACGCCCGGAGTACTACGAGCAGTACTTC; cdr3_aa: CASGRGRPEYYEQYF
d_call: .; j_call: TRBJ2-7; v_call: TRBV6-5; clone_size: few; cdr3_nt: TGTGCCAGCAGTCCAGACAGGTCTGCCTCCTACGAGCAGTACTTC; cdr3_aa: CASSPDRSASYEQYF
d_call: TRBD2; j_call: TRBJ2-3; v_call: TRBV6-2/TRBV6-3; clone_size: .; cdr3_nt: TGTGCCAGCTCGCAACTAGCGGGAGGGCCGGGCACAGATACGCAGTATTTT; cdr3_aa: CASSQLAGGPGTDTQYF
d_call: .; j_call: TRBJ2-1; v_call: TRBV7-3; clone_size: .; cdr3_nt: TGTGCCAGCAGCTTAGGATTAGCGACCACCAACGAGCAGTTCTTC; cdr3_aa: CASSLGLATTNEQFF
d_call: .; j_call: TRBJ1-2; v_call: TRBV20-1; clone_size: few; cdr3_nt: TGCAGTGCTAGAGATTATCACTTGAACTATGGCTACACCTTC; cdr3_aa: CSARDYHLNYGYTF
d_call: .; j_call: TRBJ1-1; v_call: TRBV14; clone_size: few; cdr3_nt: TGTGCCAGCAGCCAATACCTAAACACTGAAGCTTTCTTT; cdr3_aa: CASSQYLNTEAFF
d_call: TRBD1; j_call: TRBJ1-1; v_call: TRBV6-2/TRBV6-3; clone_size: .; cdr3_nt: TGTGCCAGCAGTTACTACCGACAGGGGTTGAACACTGAAGCTTTCTTT; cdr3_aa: CASSYYRQGLNTEAFF
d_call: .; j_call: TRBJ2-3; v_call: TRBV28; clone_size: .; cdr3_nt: TGTGCCAGCAGCGCTAGCGTCGCAGATACGCAGTATTTT; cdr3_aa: CASSASVADTQYF
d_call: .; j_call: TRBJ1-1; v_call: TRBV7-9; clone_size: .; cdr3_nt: TGTGCCAGCAGTACGGGACAAAGAGAAGCTTTCTTT; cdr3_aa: CASSTGQREAFF
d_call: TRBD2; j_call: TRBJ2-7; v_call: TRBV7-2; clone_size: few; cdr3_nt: TGTGCCAGCAGCTCAAGGACTAGCGCCGCTGCCTACGAGCAGTACTTC; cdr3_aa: CASSSRTSAAAYEQYF
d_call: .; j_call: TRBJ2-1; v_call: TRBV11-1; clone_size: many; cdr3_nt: TGTGCCAGCAGCTTAGAGAGTCCCCCCCTTGAGCAGTTCTTC; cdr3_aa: CASSLESPPLEQFF
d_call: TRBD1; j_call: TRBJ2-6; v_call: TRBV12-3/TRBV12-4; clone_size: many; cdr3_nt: TGTGCCAGCAGCGAGGGACAGGGAAGTAAAGGGGCCAACGTCCTGACTTTC; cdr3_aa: CASSEGQGSKGANVLTF
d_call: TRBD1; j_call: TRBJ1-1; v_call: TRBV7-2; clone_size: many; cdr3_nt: TGTGCCAGCAGCCCAACAGGGGACAACACTGAAGCTTTCTTT; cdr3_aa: CASSPTGDNTEAFF
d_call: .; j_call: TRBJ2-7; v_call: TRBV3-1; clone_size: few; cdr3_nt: TGTGCCAGCAGCCAAGGGCGTCAGAAAACTTACGAGCAGTACTTC; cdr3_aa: CASSQGRQKTYEQYF
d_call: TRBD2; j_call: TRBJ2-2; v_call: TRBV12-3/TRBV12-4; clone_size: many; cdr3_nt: TGTGCCAGCAGTTTACCTGGACTAGCGGGGGCGAACACCGGGGAGCTGTTTTTT; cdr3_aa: CASSLPGLAGANTGELFF
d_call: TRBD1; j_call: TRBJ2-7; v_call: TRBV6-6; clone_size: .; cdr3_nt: TGTGCCAGCAGCCCTAAGGGACAGGGTAGGGACTACGAGCAGTACTTC; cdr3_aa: CASSPKGQGRDYEQYF
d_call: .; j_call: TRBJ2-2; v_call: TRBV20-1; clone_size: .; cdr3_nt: TGCAGTGCTAGACCCGAAAGGGCCGCACGGTTAACGAACACCGGGGAGCTGTTTTTT; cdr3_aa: CSARPERAARLTNTGELFF
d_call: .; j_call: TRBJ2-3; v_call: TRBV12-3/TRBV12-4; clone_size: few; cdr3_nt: TGTGCCAGCAGTTCAGAGCGGAGGGGAGATACGCAGTATTTT; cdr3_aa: CASSSERRGDTQYF
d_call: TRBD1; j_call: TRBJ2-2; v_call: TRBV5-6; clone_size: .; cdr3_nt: TGTGCCAGCAGCTCGGGACAGGGGATCACCGGGGAGCTGTTTTTT; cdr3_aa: CASSSGQGITGELFF
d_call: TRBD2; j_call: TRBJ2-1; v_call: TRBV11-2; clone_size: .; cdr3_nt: TGTGCCAGCAGCTCGAGTAGGACTAGCGGGGGGGCTTTCAATGAGCAGTTCTTC; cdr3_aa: CASSSSRTSGGAFNEQFF
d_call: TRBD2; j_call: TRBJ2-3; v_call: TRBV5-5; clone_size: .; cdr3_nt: TGTGCCAGCAGCAGTAGCGGGGGGGCCCGCGATACGCAGTATTTT; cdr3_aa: CASSSSGGARDTQYF
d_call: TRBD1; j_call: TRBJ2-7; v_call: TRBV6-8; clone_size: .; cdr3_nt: TGTGCCAGCAGTCCAGACAGGGGATCGGCCGAGCAGTACTTC; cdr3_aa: CASSPDRGSAEQYF
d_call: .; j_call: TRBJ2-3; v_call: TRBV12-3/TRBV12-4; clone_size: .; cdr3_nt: TGTGCCAGCAGCCATTCGGACAGCGGAGCTAGCACAGATACGCAGTATTTT; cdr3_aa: CASSHSDSGASTDTQYF
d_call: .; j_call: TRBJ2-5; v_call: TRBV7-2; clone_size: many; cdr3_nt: TGTGCCAGCAGCCGGGTCGGAGAGACCCAGTACTTC; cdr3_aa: CASSRVGETQYF
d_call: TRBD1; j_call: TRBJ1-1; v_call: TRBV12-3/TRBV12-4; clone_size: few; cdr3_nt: TGTGCCAGCAGGCCCCGAGACAGGGGGAACACTGAAGCTTTCTTT; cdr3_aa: CASRPRDRGNTEAFF
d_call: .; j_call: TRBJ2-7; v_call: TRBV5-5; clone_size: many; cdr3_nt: TGTGCCAGCAGCTCTCCAGGGGGGTCCTACGAGCAGTACTTC; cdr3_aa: CASSSPGGSYEQYF
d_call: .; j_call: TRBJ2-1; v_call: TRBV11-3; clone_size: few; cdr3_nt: TGTGCCAGCAGCTTCGCCGGGAGATCAAACAATGAGCAGTTCTTC; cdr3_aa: CASSFAGRSNNEQFF
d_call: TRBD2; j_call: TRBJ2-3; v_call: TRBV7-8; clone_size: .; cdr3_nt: TGTGCCAGCAGCGACAGACTAGCCGATACGCAGTATTTT; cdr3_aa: CASSDRLADTQYF
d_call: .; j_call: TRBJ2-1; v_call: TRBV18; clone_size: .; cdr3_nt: TGTGCCAGCTCACCTTATCCCCTGAGCTCCTACAATGAGCAGTTCTTC; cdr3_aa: CASSPYPLSSYNEQFF
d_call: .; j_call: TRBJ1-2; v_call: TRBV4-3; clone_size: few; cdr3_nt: TGCGCCAGCAGCCTCGGGGGGCCTTCGAACTATGGCTACACCTTC; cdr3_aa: CASSLGGPSNYGYTF